A single sample is the source of the 3 T cell receptor beta chains below, sequenced in a study of blood T cell repertoires in COVID-19. TCRdb's table, derived via immunoSEQ multiplex PCR, lists solely in-frame clones and lacks some. Of around 71,000 clones listed, roughly 80% are singletons. Sample: peripheral blood. The source is a man between 65 and 80 years old with acute or convalescent COVID-19.

The chain combines TRBV11-3 with TRBJ2-3, with 7 bases lining up with TRBD2. This CDR3 is 14 amino acids long. The germline gives CDR1 SGHNT, CDR2 YENEEA. Trimming took 5 bases from V and 5 from J; bases not matched to a gene: 7. The CDR3 here is CASSDRTREDTQYF. CDR3 nucleotide sequence: TGTGCCAGCAGCGATAGGACTAGAGAAGATACGCAGTATTTT.

The gene calls are TRBV25-1 and TRBJ1-1; no clear D. CDR1 MGHDK and CDR2 SYGVNS come from the germline V gene. Trimming took 5 bases from V and 1 from J, leaving 11 bases between them. The CDR3 is 14 residues long. The CDR3 DNA follows: TGTGCCAGCAGTCCAACATCCTGGAACACTGAAGCTTTCTTT. Amino acid sequence: CASSPTSWNTEAFF.

The J gene is TRBJ1-2, the V gene TRBV7-8; 7 nucleotides match TRBD1. V shed 4 bases and J 7 bases; nucleotides not matched to a gene: 6. In germline, CDR1 is SGHVS, CDR2 FQNEAQ. The CDR3 loop spans 13 amino acids. The CDR3 DNA follows: TGTGCCAGCAGCTCCACAGGGGATATTGGCTACACCTTC. Residues: CASSSTGDIGYTF.